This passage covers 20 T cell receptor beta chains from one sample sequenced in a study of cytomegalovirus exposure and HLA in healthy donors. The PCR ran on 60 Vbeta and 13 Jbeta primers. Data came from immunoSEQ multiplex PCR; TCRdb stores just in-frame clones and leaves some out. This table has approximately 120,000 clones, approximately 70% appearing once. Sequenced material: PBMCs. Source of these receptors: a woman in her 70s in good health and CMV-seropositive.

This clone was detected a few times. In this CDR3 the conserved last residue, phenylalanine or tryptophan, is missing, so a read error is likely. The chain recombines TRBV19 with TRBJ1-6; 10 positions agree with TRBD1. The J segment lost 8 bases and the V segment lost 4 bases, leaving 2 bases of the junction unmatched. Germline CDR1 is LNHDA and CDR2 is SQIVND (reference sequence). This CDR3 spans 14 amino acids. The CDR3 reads CASSTGQGYSPLHV. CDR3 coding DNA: TGTGCCAGTAGTACGGGACAGGGGTATTCACCCCTCCACGTT.

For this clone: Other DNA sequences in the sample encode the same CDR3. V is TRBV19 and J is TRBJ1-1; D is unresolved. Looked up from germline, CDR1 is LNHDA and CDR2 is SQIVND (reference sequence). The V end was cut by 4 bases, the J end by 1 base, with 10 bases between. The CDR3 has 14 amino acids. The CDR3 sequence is CASSTSGGNTEAFF. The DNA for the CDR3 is TGTGCCAGTAGTACCTCGGGAGGGAACACTGAAGCTTTCTTT.

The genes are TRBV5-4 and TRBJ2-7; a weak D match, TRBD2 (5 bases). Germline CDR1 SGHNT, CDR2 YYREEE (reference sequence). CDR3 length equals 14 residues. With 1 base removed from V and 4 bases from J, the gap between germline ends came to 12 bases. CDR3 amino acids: CASSLSFEGYEQYF. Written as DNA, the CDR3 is TGTGCCAGCAGCTTGAGTTTTGAGGGATACGAGCAGTACTTC.

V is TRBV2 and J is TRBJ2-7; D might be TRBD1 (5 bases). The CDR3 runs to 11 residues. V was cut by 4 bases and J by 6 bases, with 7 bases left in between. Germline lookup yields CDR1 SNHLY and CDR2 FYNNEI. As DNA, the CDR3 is TGTGCCAGCAGTGGACAGATCGAGCAGTACTTC. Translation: CASSGQIEQYF.

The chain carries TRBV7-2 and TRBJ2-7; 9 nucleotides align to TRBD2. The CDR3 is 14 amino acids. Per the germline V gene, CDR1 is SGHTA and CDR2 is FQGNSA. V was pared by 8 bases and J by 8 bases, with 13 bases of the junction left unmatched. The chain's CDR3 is CASLQRGASRQQYF. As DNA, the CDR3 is TGTGCCAGCCTTCAGCGGGGGGCCTCCCGGCAGCAGTACTTC.

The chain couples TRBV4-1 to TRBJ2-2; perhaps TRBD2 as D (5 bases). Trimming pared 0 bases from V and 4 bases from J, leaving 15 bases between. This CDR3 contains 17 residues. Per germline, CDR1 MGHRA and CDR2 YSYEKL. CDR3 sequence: CASSQEEGSAGTGELFF. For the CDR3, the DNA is TGCGCCAGCAGCCAAGAAGAGGGAAGCGCGGGCACCGGGGAGCTGTTTTTT.

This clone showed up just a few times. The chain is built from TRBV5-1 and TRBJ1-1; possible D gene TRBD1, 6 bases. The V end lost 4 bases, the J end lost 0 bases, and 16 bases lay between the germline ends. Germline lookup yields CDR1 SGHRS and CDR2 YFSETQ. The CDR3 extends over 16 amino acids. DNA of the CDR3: TGCGCCAGCAGCCTGGGTGTTGGGGGCATGAACACTGAAGCTTTCTTT. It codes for CASSLGVGGMNTEAFF.

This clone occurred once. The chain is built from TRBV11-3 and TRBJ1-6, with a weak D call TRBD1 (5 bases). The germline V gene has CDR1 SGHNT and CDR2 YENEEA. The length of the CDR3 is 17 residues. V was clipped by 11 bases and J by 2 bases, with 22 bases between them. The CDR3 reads CAPSPRGGIPYNSPLHF. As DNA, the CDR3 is TGTGCCCCCAGCCCCCGGGGGGGTATCCCCTATAATTCACCCCTCCACTTT. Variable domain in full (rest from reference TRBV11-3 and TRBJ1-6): EAGVVQSPRYKIIEKKQPVAFWCNPISGHNTLYWYLQNLGQGPELLIRYENEEAVDDSQLPKDRFSAERLKGVDSTLKIQPAELGDSAVYLCAPSPRGGIPYNSPLHFGNGTRLTVT.

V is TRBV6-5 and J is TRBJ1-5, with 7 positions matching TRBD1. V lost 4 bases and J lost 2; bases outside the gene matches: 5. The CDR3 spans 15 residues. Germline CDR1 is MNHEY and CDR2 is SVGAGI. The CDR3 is CASSSVRGGNQPQHF. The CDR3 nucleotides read TGTGCCAGCAGTTCCGTCAGGGGGGGCAATCAGCCCCAGCATTTT.

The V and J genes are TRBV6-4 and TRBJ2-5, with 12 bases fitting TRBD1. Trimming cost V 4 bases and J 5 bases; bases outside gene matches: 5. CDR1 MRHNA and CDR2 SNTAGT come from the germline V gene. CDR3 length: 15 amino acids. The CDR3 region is CASSAGTGGVETQYF. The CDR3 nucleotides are TGTGCCAGCAGTGCCGGGACAGGGGGCGTGGAGACCCAGTACTTC.

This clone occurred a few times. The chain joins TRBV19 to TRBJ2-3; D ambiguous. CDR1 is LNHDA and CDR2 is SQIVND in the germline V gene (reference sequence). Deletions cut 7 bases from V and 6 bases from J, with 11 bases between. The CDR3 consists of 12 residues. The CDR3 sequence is CASTSSIDTQYF. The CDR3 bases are TGTGCCAGTACCTCCTCTATTGATACGCAGTATTTT.

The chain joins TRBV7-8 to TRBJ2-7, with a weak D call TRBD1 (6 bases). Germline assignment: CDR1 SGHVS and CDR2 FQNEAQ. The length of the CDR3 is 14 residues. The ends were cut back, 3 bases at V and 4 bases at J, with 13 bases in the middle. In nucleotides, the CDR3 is TGTGCCAGCAGCTTCCGGGACACAGGATACGAGCAGTACTTC. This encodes CASSFRDTGYEQYF. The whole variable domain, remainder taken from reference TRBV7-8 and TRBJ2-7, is GAGVSQSPRYKVAKRGQDVALRCDPISGHVSLFWYQQALGQGPEFLTYFQNEAQLDKSGLPSDRFFAERPEGSVSTLKIQRTQQEDSAVYLCASSFRDTGYEQYFGPGTRLTVT.

The CDR3 bases are TGCGCCAGCAGCTACTACGGACTAGCGGGCCCCACAGATACGCAGTATTTT. Its translation is CASSYYGLAGPTDTQYF. This chain connects TRBV5-1 to TRBJ2-3, with TRBD2 matching over 11 bases. The CDR3 runs to 17 residues. CDR1 and CDR2 from the germline V gene are SGHRS and YFSETQ. With V trimmed by 3 bases and J by 2 bases, 8 bases remained unmatched.

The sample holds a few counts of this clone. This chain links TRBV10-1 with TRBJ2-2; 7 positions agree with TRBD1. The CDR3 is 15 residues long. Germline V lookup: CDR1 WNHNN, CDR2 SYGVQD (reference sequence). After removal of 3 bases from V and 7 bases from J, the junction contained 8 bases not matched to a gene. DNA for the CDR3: TGCGCCAGCAGTGACTACAGCAGGGGGAGCGGGGAGCTGTTTTTT. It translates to CASSDYSRGSGELFF.

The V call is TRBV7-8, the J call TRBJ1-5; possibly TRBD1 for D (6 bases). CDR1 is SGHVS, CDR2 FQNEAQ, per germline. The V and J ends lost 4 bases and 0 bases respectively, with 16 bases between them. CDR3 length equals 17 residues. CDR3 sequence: CASSSLPGQNSNQPQHF. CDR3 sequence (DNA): TGTGCCAGCAGCTCCCTCCCCGGACAGAATAGCAATCAGCCCCAGCATTTT. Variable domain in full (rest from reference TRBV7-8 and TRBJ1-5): GAGVSQSPRYKVAKRGQDVALRCDPISGHVSLFWYQQALGQGPEFLTYFQNEAQLDKSGLPSDRFFAERPEGSVSTLKIQRTQQEDSAVYLCASSSLPGQNSNQPQHFGDGTRLSIL.

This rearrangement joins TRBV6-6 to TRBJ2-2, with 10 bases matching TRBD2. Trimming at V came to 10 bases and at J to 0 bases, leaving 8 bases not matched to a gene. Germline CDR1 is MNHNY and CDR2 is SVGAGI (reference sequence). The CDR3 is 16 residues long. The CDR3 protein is CATGGTSDTNTGELFF. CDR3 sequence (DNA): TGTGCCACCGGGGGGACTAGCGACACGAACACCGGGGAGCTGTTTTTT.

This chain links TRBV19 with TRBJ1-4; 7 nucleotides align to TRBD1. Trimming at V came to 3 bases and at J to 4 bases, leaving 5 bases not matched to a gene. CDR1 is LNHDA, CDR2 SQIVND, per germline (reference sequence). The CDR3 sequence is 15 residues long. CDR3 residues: CASSIRQGRNEKLFF. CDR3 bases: TGTGCCAGTAGTATCCGACAGGGTCGTAATGAAAAACTGTTTTTT. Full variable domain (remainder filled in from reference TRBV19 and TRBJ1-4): DGGITQSPKYLFRKEGQNVTLSCEQNLNHDAMYWYRQDPGQGLRLIYYSQIVNDFQKGDIAEGYSVSREKKESFPLTVTSAQKNPTAFYLCASSIRQGRNEKLFFGSGTQLSVL.

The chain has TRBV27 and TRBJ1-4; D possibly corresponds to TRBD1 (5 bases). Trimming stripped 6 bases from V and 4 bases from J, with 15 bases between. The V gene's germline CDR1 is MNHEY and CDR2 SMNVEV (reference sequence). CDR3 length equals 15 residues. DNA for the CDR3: TGTGCCAGCAGCCGGGGGACCGCGCTTAATGAAAAACTGTTTTTT. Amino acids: CASSRGTALNEKLFF.

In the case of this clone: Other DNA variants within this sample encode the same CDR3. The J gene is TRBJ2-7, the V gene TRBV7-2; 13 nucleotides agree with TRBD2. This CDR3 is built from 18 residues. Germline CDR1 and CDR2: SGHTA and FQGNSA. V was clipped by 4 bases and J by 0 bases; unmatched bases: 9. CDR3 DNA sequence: TGTGCCAGCAGCTCAAGAGGGACTAGCGGGGCCATCTCCTACGAGCAGTACTTC. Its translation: CASSSRGTSGAISYEQYF.

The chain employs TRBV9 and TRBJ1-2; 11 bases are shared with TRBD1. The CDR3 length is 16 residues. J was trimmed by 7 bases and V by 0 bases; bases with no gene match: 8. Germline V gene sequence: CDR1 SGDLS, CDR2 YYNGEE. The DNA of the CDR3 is TGTGCCAGCAGCGTAGGACTTGGACAGGGGGCGCCTGGCTACACCTTC. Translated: CASSVGLGQGAPGYTF.